These 30 T cell receptor beta chains came from one sample sequenced in a study of blood T cell repertoires in COVID-19. The table came from immunoSEQ multiplex PCR; TCRdb's copy has only in-frame clones and leaves some out. Altogether fewer than 600,000 clones are present, about 88% being singletons, with the ten largest covering roughly 0.9%. Sequencing was carried out using peripheral blood. The receptors here all came from a man younger than 35 with COVID-19, enrolled during active disease.

The V call is TRBV7-9, the J call TRBJ1-4; 8 nucleotides agree with TRBD1. CDR3 length: 14 amino acids. Germline CDR1 SEHNR, CDR2 FQNEAQ (reference sequence). Trimming at V came to 5 bases and at J to 7 bases, leaving 6 bases not matched to a gene. Here the CDR3 DNA reads TGTGCCAGCAGCCTGGGACAGGACAGTGAAAAACTGTTTTTT. This translates into CASSLGQDSEKLFF.

V gene TRBV28 combines with J gene TRBJ2-5, with 14 bases matching TRBD2. The length of the CDR3 is 17 residues. With 6 bases clipped from V and 6 bases from J, the junction kept 12 bases outside the gene matches. Germline CDR1 is MDHEN and CDR2 is SYDVKM. Here the CDR3 reads CASSPIGGLAGEKTQYF. In DNA, the CDR3 is TGTGCCAGCAGCCCGATTGGGGGACTAGCGGGAGAGAAGACCCAGTACTTC.

V usage is TRBV3-1 (or the pseudogene TRBV3-2) and J usage is TRBJ1-5, with D perhaps matching TRBD1 (5 bases). The germline V gene encodes CDR1 LGHDT and CDR2 YNNKEL (reference sequence). The CDR3 is 13 amino acids. Trimming removed 3 bases from V and 3 bases from J, with 6 bases in between. The CDR3 loop is CASSQTVNQPQHF. Here the CDR3 DNA reads TGTGCCAGCAGCCAGACAGTCAATCAGCCCCAGCATTTT.

The chain joins TRBV12-2 to TRBJ2-3; the D call TRBD1 from the table was never checked on the DNA. TRBV12-2 is a recognized pseudogene. The CDR3 spans 16 residues. The CDR3 coding sequence is TGTGCAAGTCGCTTGAGATGGGGCCCGGCCCCAGATACGCAGTATTTT. As protein: CASRLRWGPAPDTQYF.

A remark on this clone: Mismatch with germline at one junction end may stem from a read error. This chain's CDR3 is CASSYSPRTSSGSYLPAAVF. As DNA, the CDR3 is TGTGCCAGCAGTTACTCACCCCGAACCTCTAGCGGGAGTTATCTTCCGGCGGCGGTCTTC. This sequence joins TRBV6-2 or TRBV6-3 and TRBJ2-1; 10 positions agree with TRBD2. The germline V gene encodes CDR1 MNHEY and CDR2 SVGEGT. The CDR3 runs to 20 residues.

This clone was picked up one time. The V call is TRBV15, the J call TRBJ2-1; TRBD1 aligns across 8 bases. The CDR3 is 15 residues long. The V and J ends lost 4 bases and 2 bases, in that order; junction bases with no gene match: 4. Germline V gene sequence: CDR1 LNHNV, CDR2 YYDKDF (reference sequence). The CDR3 DNA sequence: TGTGCCACCAGCAATGGACAGGGCGCCTACAATGAGCAGTTCTTC. This translates into CATSNGQGAYNEQFF.

The rearrangement uses TRBV10-2 and TRBJ1-1; 10 nucleotides align to TRBD1. The CDR3 contains 14 residues. Trimming cost V 9 bases and J 0 bases; bases outside gene matches: 4. Germline V lookup: CDR1 WSHSY, CDR2 SAAADI. The CDR3, as DNA: TGCGCCAGTTTAGACAGGGGGCTGAACACTGAAGCTTTCTTT. The encoded protein is CASLDRGLNTEAFF.

CDR3 loop: CASSERPAGGPDTQYF. CDR3 DNA sequence: TGTGCCAGCAGTGAACGTCCGGCGGGAGGACCTGATACGCAGTATTTT. This sequence joins TRBV6-4 and TRBJ2-3; TRBD2 agrees at 8 bases. With 3 bases clipped from V and 6 bases from J, the junction kept 11 bases outside the gene matches. The length of the CDR3 is 16 residues. CDR1 and CDR2 from the germline V gene are MRHNA and SNTAGT.

The chain recombines TRBV18 with TRBJ2-7, with 9 bases matching TRBD1. V shed 4 bases, J shed 3 bases, and the junction held 7 bases outside the gene matches. Per germline, CDR1 KGHSH and CDR2 LQKENI. This CDR3 spans 15 amino acids. The CDR3 DNA is TGTGCCAGCTCACGACCGGACAGGGGATACTACGAGCAGTACTTC. Protein product: CASSRPDRGYYEQYF.

The chain joins TRBV10-3 to TRBJ2-5; D is possibly TRBD1 (8 bases). There are 14 residues in the CDR3. Germline CDR1 reads ENHRY; CDR2 reads SYGVKD. Trimming shortened V by 6 bases and J by 5 bases, and 16 bases separated the two germline ends. CDR3 sequence (DNA): TGTGCCATCAGAGCCGGACAGGGAGGGGAGACCCAGTACTTC. Its translation is CAIRAGQGGETQYF.

This clone showed up just once. The chain is built from TRBV5-1 and TRBJ2-1; maybe TRBD2 (5 bases). The germline V gene encodes CDR1 SGHRS and CDR2 YFSETQ. CDR3 length: 14 amino acids. Trimming stripped 4 bases from V and 5 bases from J, with 13 bases between. CDR3 region: CASSPGRRDNEQFF. The CDR3 nucleotides are TGCGCCAGCAGCCCCGGGCGGCGGGACAATGAGCAGTTCTTC.

In this sample, this clone turned up a few times. The genes are TRBV5-1 and TRBJ1-2, with D uncertain. Trimming left V 2 bases short and J 9 bases short, with 11 bases between. The CDR3 loop spans 12 amino acids. Looked up from germline, CDR1 is SGHRS and CDR2 is YFSETQ. CDR3 nucleotides: TGCGCCAGCAGCTTAAGCCGGGGTAGCTACACCTTC. Amino acid sequence: CASSLSRGSYTF.

The chain uses TRBV5-4 and TRBJ2-3, with 10 nucleotides matching TRBD2. V dropped 4 bases and J dropped 3; count of bases not matched to a gene: 8. This CDR3 is built from 16 residues. CDR1 and CDR2 from the germline V gene are SGHNT and YYREEE (reference sequence). This CDR3 reads CASSKLAGISTDTQYF. The CDR3 DNA reads as TGTGCCAGCAGCAAACTAGCGGGGATATCGACAGATACGCAGTATTTT.

The chain combines TRBV10-3 with TRBJ2-2; 7 bases are shared with TRBD1. The V gene end was trimmed by 4 bases and the J gene end by 4 bases; junction bases not matched to a gene: 3. CDR1 ENHRY and CDR2 SYGVKD come from the germline V gene. CDR3 length equals 14 residues. The CDR3 region is CAISGRGFTGELFF. DNA for the CDR3: TGTGCCATCAGTGGCAGGGGGTTCACCGGGGAGCTGTTTTTT.

This clone was picked up a small number of times. The gene calls are TRBV14 and TRBJ1-4, with unresolved D. Germline CDR1 reads SGHDN; CDR2 reads FVKESK. With 3 bases removed from V and 5 bases from J, the gap between germline ends came to 4 bases. The CDR3 runs 12 residues. CDR3 DNA sequence: TGTGCCAGCAGCCAGGCAAATGAAAAACTGTTTTTT. It translates to CASSQANEKLFF.

The chain combines TRBV5-1 with TRBJ2-2; possible D gene TRBD2, 6 bases. V was clipped by 1 base and J by 2 bases, with 12 bases between them. Germline CDR1 is SGHRS and CDR2 is YFSETQ. The CDR3 has 16 amino acids. The CDR3 region is CASSLWGDTNTGELFF. In DNA form, the CDR3 reads TGCGCCAGCAGCTTGTGGGGGGATACTAACACCGGGGAGCTGTTTTTT.

The gene calls are TRBV24-1 and TRBJ2-1; D is perhaps TRBD2 (6 bases). The CDR3 covers 16 residues. CDR1 is KGHDR, CDR2 SFDVKD, per germline. V shed 3 bases and J shed 6 bases, with 17 bases lying between them. This CDR3 is CATSDTTGSTRNEQFF. The CDR3, as DNA: TGTGCCACCAGTGATACAACCGGGAGTACACGCAATGAGCAGTTCTTC.

The chain couples TRBV19 to TRBJ1-1, with 9 nucleotides matching TRBD1. Germline lookup yields CDR1 LNHDA and CDR2 SQIVND (reference sequence). CDR3 length: 16 amino acids. V trimming: 5 bases; J trimming: 4 bases; junction bases outside the gene matches: 11. The CDR3, as DNA: TGTGCCAGTAGTGTTGCGGGACAGGGCGAATTCACTGAAGCTTTCTTT. This translates into CASSVAGQGEFTEAFF.

The rearrangement uses TRBV15 and TRBJ1-1; D may be TRBD1 (6 bases). The germline CDR1 and CDR2 sequences are LNHNV and YYDKDF (reference sequence). The CDR3 sequence is 13 residues long. Trimming took 6 bases from V and 3 from J, leaving 11 bases between them. The DNA for the CDR3 is TGTGCCACCAGAGAACAGGGCTACACTGAAGCTTTCTTT. Its protein product is CATREQGYTEAFF. Looking up the rest from reference TRBV15 and TRBJ1-1 gives the full variable domain: DAMVIQNPRYQVTQFGKPVTLSCSQTLNHNVMYWYQQKSSQAPKLLFHYYDKDFNNEADTPDNFQSRRPNTSFCFLDIRSPGLGDTAMYLCATREQGYTEAFFGQGTRLTVV.

The chain uses TRBV6-1 and TRBJ2-1; 8 bases align to TRBD2. V trimming: 2 bases; J trimming: 7 bases; junction bases outside the gene matches: 7. Germline CDR1 reads MNHNS; CDR2 reads SASEGT. This CDR3 contains 15 residues. The CDR3 nucleotides read TGTGCCAGCAGTGAATCGGGGGGGGTTGGGAATGAGCAGTTCTTC. It codes for CASSESGGVGNEQFF.

CDR3 sequence (DNA): TGTGCCAGCAGCCAAGAAGGTGGTCGGGTCCAGTACTTC. As protein: CASSQEGGRVQYF. This chain connects TRBV3-1 (or the pseudogene TRBV3-2) to TRBJ2-4, with D unresolved. The CDR3 covers 13 residues. Germline CDR1 LGHDT, CDR2 YNNKEL (reference sequence). The germline V and J ends were trimmed by 0 bases and 13 bases, with 13 bases remaining between them.

CDR3: CASSLLLAGSEQYF. The CDR3 bases are TGCGCCAGCAGCCTTCTCCTAGCGGGGAGTGAGCAGTACTTC. The chain couples TRBV10-1 to TRBJ2-7, with 9 bases that match TRBD2. CDR1 is WNHNN, CDR2 SYGVQD, per germline (reference sequence). The CDR3 is 14 amino acids. Unmatched junction bases numbered 10, after V lost 6 bases and J lost 7 bases.

This rearrangement joins TRBV3-1 (or the pseudogene TRBV3-2) to TRBJ1-2; D gene uncertain. Germline CDR1 reads LGHDT; CDR2 reads YNNKEL (reference sequence). This CDR3 has 12 residues. V was pared by 5 bases and J by 8 bases, with 12 bases between. The CDR3 bases are TGTGCCAGCAGCATAACCACCGGGGGCTACACCTTC. Translated, it gives CASSITTGGYTF.

V gene TRBV10-1 combines with J gene TRBJ2-7, with no clear D. Germline assignment: CDR1 WNHNN and CDR2 SYGVQD (reference sequence). V gave up 1 base and J gave up 2 bases, with 9 bases separating them. CDR3 length: 14 residues. The CDR3 is CASSEFYSTYEQYF. In nucleotides, the CDR3 is TGCGCCAGCAGTGAGTTTTACTCCACCTACGAGCAGTACTTC.

The V and J genes are TRBV13 and TRBJ1-4, with unresolved D. CDR1 is PRHDT and CDR2 is FYEKMQ in the germline V gene (reference sequence). V lost 3 bases to trimming and J lost 5 bases, with 4 bases between them. This CDR3 has 12 amino acids. For the CDR3, the DNA is TGTGCCAGCAGCTTTCTCAATGAAAAACTGTTTTTT. This gives the protein CASSFLNEKLFF.

V gene TRBV19 combines with J gene TRBJ1-1, with 8 positions matching TRBD1. The length of the CDR3 is 16 residues. The V gene's germline CDR1 is LNHDA and CDR2 SQIVND (reference sequence). V lost 4 bases to trimming and J lost 4 bases; unmatched junction nucleotides: 11. The CDR3 region is CASSRPGGHWSTEAFF. The CDR3 bases are TGTGCCAGTAGTAGACCAGGGGGCCATTGGAGCACTGAAGCTTTCTTT.

The chain joins TRBV5-1 to TRBJ1-1, with 9 bases that match TRBD1. The CDR3 runs to 15 residues. The V gene's germline CDR1 is SGHRS and CDR2 YFSETQ. V trimming: 4 bases; J trimming: 4 bases; junction bases outside the gene matches: 8. This CDR3 is CASSTLQGAATEAFF. CDR3 in DNA: TGCGCCAGCAGCACCTTACAGGGGGCGGCCACTGAAGCTTTCTTT.

This chain uses TRBV3-1 (or the pseudogene TRBV3-2) with TRBJ2-7, with D hard to call. The CDR3 contains 14 residues. Deletions cut 0 bases from V and 5 bases from J, with 11 bases between. The germline V gene has CDR1 LGHDT and CDR2 YNNKEL (reference sequence). CDR3 region: CASSQDPSVHEQYF. The CDR3 DNA reads TGTGCCAGCAGCCAAGATCCATCGGTCCACGAGCAGTACTTC.

J is TRBJ2-2 and V is TRBV10-1, with TRBD1 identical over 7 bases. The CDR3 is 15 residues long. V lost 6 bases, J lost 6 bases, and 10 bases stayed unmatched. The germline V gene has CDR1 WNHNN and CDR2 SYGVQD (reference sequence). The CDR3 protein is CASSPGTDNAGELFF. The CDR3, as DNA: TGCGCCAGCAGCCCCGGGACAGATAATGCCGGGGAGCTGTTTTTT.

This sequence joins TRBV18 and TRBJ2-1; the D is unclear. Trimming stripped 3 bases from V and 0 bases from J, with 9 bases between. The CDR3 length is 15 residues. CDR1 and CDR2 from the germline V gene are KGHSH and LQKENI. Written as DNA, the CDR3 is TGTGCCAGCTCACCCTTACTGAGCTCCTACAATGAGCAGTTCTTC. Encoded protein: CASSPLLSSYNEQFF.